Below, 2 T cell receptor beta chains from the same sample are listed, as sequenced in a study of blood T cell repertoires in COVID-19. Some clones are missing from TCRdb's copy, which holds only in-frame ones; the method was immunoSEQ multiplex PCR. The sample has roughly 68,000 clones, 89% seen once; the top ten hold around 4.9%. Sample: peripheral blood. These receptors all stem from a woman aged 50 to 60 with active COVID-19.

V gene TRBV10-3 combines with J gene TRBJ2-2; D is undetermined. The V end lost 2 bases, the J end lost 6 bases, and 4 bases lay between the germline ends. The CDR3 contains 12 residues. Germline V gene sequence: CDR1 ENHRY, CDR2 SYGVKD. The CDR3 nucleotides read TGTGCCATCAGTGAGACTGCCGGGGAGCTGTTTTTT. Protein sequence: CAISETAGELFF.

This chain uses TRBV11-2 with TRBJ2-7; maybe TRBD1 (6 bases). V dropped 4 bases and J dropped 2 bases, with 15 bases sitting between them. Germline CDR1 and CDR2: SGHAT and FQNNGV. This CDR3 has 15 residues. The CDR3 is CASSSTGTLTYEQYF. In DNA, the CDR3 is TGTGCCAGCAGCTCAACAGGGACGTTGACCTACGAGCAGTACTTC. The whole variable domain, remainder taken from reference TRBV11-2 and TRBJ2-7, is EAGVAQSPRYKIIEKRQSVAFWCNPISGHATLYWYQQILGQGPKLLIQFQNNGVVDDSQLPKDRFSAERLKGVDSTLKIQPAKLEDSAVYLCASSSTGTLTYEQYFGPGTRLTVT.